This paragraph covers one T cell receptor beta chain sequence. Its antigen is not known. This may be a read error, as it is one base from a much larger clone. These data belong to a study of T cells in Graves' hyperthyroidism and ophthalmopathy. Study-wide points: Also found in blood were most expanded thyroid clonotypes above 0.001.

The CDR3 regions of TCR beta were amplified from RNA transcripts. TCR CDR3 regions were first amplified by RT-PCR with HTBI primers. TCRdb passed the multiplex PCR reads through MiXCR, listing each CDR3 protein once. The sample includes about 400,000 distinct CDR3 sequences, roughly 15% seen only once; the top ten take less than 15%. Researchers barred patients who had uncontrolled infection, other autoimmune disease, pregnancy or lactation. The sample taken for sequencing was blood. The sequence derives from a man aged 18-30 years with Graves' ophthalmopathy.

The CDR3 region is CSARLRGRKYNERFF. The DNA for the CDR3 is TGCAGTGCTAGGCTGCGCGGGAGGAAGTACAATGAGCGGTTCTTC. This rearrangement joins TRBV20-1 to TRBJ2-1, with 8 positions matching TRBD2. Germline CDR1 DFQATT, CDR2 SNEGSKA (reference sequence). CDR3 length equals 15 residues.